This T cell receptor beta chain was recorded in a study of cytomegalovirus exposure and HLA in healthy donors. Trimming took off 4 bases at V and 6 bases at J, with 12 bases between the two ends. Germline loops: CDR1 MNHNS, CDR2 SASEGT. The CDR3 is 13 amino acids. This PCR relied on a set of 60 Vbeta primers and 13 Jbeta primers. Some clones are missing from TCRdb's copy, which holds only in-frame ones; the method was immunoSEQ multiplex PCR. The table lists over 95,000 clones, around 80% of them singletons. The rearrangement uses TRBV6-1 and TRBJ1-1, with D perhaps TRBD1 (5 bases). Source material: PBMCs. The receptor was isolated from a female donor in good health and CMV-seronegative. The CDR3 region has the DNA TGTGCCAGCAGTGTGGGGGGGTTGGCTGAAGCTTTCTTT. Its protein is CASSVGGLAEAFF.